Sequencing of this T cell receptor (beta chain) was carried out in a study of blood T cell repertoires in COVID-19. At the level of the study: PBMCs, B-cell-depleted T cells, or T cells were the source of the cDNA or gDNA that made up the material.

Produced via immunoSEQ multiplex PCR; TCRdb's table is partial and in-frame only. The repertoire includes under 150,000 clones, 60% to 85% of them detected once, and about 8.7% sits in the top ten. Trimming shortened V by 0 bases and J by 0 bases, and 15 bases separated the two germline ends. This CDR3 has 17 amino acids. Per germline, CDR1 GTSNPN and CDR2 SVGIG (reference sequence). This clonotype was sampled from a man in his fifties with active or convalescent COVID-19. Sequenced material: peripheral blood. This rearrangement joins TRBV30 to TRBJ1-3; D may be TRBD1 (6 bases). CDR3 protein: CAWSVQGRGLSGNTIYF. The DNA for the CDR3 is TGTGCCTGGAGTGTTCAGGGCAGGGGTCTCTCTGGAAACACCATATATTTT.